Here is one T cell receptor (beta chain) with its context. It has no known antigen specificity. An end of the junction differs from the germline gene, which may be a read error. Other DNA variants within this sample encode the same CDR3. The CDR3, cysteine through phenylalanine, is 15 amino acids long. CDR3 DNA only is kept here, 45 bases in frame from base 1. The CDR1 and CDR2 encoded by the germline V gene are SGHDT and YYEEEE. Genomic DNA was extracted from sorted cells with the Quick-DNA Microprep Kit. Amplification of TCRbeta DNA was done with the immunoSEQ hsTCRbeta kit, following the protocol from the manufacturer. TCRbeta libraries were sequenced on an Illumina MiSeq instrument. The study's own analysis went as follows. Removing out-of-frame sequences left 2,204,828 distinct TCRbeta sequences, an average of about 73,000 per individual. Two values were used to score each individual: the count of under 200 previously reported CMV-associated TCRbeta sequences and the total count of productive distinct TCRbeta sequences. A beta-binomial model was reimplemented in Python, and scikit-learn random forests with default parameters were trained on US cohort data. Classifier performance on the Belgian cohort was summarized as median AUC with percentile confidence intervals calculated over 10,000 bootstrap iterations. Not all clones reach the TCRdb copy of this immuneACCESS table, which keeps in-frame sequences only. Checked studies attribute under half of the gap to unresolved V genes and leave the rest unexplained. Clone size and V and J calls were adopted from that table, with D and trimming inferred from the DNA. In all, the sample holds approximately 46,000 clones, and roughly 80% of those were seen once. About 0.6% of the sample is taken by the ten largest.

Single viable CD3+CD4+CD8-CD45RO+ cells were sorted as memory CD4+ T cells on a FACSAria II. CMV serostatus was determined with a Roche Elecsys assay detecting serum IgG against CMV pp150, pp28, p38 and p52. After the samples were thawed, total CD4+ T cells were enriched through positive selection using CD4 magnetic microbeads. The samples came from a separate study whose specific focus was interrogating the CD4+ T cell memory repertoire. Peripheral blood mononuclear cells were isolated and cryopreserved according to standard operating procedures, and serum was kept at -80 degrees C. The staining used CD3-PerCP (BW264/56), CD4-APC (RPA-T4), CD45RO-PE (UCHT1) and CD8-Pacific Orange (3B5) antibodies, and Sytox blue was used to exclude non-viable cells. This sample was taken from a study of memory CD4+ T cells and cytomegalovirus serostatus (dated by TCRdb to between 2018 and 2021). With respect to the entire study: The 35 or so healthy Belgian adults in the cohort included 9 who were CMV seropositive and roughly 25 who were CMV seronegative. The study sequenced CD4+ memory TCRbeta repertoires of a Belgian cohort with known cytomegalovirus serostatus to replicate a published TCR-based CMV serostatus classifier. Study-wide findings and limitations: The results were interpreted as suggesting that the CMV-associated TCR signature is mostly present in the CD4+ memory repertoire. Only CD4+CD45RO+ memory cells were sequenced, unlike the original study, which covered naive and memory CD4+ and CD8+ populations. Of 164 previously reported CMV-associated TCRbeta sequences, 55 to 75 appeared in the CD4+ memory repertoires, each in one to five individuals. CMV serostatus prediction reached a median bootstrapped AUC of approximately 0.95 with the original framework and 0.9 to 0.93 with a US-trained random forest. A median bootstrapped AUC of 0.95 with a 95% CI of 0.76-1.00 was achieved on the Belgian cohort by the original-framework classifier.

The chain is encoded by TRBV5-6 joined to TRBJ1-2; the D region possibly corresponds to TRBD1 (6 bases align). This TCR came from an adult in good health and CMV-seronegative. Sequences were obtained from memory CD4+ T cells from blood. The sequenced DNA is TGCGCCAGCAGCTTGGTAACAGGGAAGGGGTATGGCTACACCTTC. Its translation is CASSLVTGKGYGYTF.